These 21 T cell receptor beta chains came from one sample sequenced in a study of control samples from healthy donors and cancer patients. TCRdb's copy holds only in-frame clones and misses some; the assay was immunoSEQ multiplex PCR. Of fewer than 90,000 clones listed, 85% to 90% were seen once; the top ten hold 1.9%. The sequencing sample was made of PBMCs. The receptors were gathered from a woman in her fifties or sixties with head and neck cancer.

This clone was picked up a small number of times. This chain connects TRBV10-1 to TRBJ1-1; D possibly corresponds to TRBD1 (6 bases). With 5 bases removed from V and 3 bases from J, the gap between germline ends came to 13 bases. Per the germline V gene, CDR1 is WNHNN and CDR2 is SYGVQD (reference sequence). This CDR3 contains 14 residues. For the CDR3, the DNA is TGCGCCAGCAGTCCCGGACAGCGTCACACTGAAGCTTTCTTT. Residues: CASSPGQRHTEAFF.

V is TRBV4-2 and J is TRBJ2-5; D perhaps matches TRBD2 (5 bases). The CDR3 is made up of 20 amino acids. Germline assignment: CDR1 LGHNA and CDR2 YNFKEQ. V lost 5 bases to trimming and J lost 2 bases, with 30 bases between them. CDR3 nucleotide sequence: TGTGCCAGCAGCAAAAGGGCCCAAGGCTCGAAAAGCGGACTTCAAGAGACCCAGTACTTC. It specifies CASSKRAQGSKSGLQETQYF.

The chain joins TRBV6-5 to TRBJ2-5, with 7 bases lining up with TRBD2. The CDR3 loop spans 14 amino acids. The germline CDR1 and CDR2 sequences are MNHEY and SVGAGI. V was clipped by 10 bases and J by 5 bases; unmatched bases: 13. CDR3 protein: CANNPGGGTETQYF. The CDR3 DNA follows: TGTGCCAACAATCCGGGGGGAGGGACGGAGACCCAGTACTTC.

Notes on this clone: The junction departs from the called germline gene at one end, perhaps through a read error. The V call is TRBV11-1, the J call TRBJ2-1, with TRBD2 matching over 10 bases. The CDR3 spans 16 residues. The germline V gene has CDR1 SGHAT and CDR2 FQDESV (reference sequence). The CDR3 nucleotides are TGTGCCAGCAACTTACAACTAGCGGGAAGCTACAATGAGCAGTTCTTC. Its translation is CASNLQLAGSYNEQFF. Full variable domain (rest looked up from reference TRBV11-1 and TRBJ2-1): EAEVAQSPRYKITEKSQAVAFWCDPISGHATLYWYRQILGQGPELLVQFQDESVVDDSQLPKDRFSAERLKGVDSTLKIQPAELGDSAMYLCASNLQLAGSYNEQFFGPGTRLTVL.

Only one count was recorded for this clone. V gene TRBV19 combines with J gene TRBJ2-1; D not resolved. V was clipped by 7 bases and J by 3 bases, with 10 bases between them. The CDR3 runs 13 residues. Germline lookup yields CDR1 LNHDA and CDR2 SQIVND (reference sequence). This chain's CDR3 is CASKPRVYNEQFF. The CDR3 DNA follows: TGTGCCAGTAAACCTAGGGTCTACAATGAGCAGTTCTTC.

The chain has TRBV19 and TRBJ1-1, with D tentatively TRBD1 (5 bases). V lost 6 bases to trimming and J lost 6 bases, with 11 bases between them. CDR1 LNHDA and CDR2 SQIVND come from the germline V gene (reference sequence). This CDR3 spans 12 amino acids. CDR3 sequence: CASRAGLPEAFF. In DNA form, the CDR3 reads TGTGCCAGTAGAGCAGGGTTACCTGAAGCTTTCTTT.

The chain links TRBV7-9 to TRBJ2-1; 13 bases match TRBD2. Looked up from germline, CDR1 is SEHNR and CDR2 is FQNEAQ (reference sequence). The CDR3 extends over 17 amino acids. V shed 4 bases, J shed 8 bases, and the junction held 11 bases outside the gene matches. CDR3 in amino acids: CASSSFRTSGRPDEQFF. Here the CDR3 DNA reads TGTGCCAGCAGCTCATTTAGGACTAGCGGGAGACCGGATGAGCAGTTCTTC.

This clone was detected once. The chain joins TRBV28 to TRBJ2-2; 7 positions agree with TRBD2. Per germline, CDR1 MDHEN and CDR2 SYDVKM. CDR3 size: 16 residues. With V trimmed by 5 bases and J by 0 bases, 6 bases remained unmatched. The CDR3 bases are TGTGCCAGCAGTCGCAGACTAGCTCCGAACACCGGGGAGCTGTTTTTT. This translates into CASSRRLAPNTGELFF. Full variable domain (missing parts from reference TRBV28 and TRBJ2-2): DVKVTQSSRYLVKRTGEKVFLECVQDMDHENMFWYRQDPGLGLRLIYFSYDVKMKEKGDIPEGYSVSREKKERFSLILESASTNQTSMYLCASSRRLAPNTGELFFGEGSRLTVL.

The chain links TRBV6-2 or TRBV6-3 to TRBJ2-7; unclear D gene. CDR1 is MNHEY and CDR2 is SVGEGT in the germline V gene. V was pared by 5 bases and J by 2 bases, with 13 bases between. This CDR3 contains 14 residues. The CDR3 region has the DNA TGTGCCAGCAGTAGCGCCGGCCCCACCTACGAGCAGTACTTC. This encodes CASSSAGPTYEQYF.

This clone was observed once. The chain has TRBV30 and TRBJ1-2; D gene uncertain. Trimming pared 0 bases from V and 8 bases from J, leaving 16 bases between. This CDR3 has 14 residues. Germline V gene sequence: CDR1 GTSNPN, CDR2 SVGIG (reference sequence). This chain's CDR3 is CAWSVGFGVLGYTF. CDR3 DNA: TGTGCCTGGAGTGTAGGGTTTGGGGTTTTGGGCTACACCTTC.

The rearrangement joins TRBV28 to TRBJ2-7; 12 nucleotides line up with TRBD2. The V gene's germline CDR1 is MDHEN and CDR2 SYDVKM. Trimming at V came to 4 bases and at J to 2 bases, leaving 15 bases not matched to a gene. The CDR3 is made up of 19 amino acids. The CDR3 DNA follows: TGTGCCAGCAGTTCCAACACTTTAGGGACTAGCGGGCTAACCTACGAGCAGTACTTC. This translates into CASSSNTLGTSGLTYEQYF.

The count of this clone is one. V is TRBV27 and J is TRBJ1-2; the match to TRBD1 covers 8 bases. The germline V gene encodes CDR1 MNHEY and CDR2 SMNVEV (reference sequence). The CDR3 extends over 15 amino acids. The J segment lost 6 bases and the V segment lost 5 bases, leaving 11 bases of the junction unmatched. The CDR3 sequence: CASSNLRGREDGYTF. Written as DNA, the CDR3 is TGTGCCAGCAGTAACCTCAGGGGGCGCGAGGATGGCTACACCTTC.

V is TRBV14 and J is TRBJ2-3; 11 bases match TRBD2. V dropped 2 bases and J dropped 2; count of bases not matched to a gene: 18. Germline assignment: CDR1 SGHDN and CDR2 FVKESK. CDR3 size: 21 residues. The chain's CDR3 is CASSQTPGLAEPGRNTDTQYF. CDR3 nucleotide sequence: TGTGCCAGCAGCCAAACACCGGGACTAGCGGAACCGGGGCGAAACACAGATACGCAGTATTTT.

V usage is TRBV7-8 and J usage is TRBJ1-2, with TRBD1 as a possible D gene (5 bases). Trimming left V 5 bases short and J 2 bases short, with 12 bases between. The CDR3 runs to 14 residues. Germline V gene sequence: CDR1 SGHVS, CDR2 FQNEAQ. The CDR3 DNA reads TGTGCCAGCAGCCGCGACAGAGACAACTATGGCTACACCTTC. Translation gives CASSRDRDNYGYTF.

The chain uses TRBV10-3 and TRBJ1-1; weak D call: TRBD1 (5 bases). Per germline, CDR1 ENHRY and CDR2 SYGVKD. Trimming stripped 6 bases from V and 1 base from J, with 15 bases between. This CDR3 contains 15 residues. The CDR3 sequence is CAIRSGAEANTEAFF. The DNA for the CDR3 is TGTGCCATCAGGTCCGGGGCGGAGGCGAACACTGAAGCTTTCTTT.

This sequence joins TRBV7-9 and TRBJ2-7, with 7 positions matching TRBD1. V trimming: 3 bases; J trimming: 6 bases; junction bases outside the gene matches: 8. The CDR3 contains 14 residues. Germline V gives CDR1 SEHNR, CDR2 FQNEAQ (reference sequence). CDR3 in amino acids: CASSLNRDSSEQYF. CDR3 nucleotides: TGTGCCAGCAGCTTGAACCGGGACAGCTCCGAGCAGTACTTC.

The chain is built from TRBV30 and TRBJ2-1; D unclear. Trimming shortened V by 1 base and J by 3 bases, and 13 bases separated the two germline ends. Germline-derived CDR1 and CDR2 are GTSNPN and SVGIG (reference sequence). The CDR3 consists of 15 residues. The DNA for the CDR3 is TGTGCCTGGAGTGCGGCAGGTAAGATCTACAATGAGCAGTTCTTC. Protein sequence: CAWSAAGKIYNEQFF.

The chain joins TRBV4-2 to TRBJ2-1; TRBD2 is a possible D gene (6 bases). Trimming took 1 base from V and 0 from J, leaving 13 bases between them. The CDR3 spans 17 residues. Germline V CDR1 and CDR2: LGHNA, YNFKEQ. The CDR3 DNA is TGTGCCAGCAGCCAAGGGGGCGGGGAGAGCTCCTACAATGAGCAGTTCTTC. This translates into CASSQGGGESSYNEQFF.

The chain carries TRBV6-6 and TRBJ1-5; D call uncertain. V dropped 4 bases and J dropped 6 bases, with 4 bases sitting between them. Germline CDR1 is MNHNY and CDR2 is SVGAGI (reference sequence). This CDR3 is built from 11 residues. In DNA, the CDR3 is TGTGCCAGCAGTTGGGGTCAGCCCCAGCATTTT. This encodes CASSWGQPQHF.

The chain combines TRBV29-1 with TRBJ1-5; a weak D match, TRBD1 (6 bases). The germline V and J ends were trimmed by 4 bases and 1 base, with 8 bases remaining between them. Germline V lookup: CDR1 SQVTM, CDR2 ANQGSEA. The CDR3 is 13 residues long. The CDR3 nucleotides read TGCAGCGTTGCAGGGGCGAGCAATCAGCCCCAGCATTTT. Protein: CSVAGASNQPQHF.

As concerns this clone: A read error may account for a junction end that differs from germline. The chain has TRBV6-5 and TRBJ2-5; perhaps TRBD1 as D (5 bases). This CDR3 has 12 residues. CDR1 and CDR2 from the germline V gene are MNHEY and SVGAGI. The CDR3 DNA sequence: TGTGCCAGCAGGCTCTCCTTGGACACCTTCAACTTC. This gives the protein CASRLSLDTFNF.